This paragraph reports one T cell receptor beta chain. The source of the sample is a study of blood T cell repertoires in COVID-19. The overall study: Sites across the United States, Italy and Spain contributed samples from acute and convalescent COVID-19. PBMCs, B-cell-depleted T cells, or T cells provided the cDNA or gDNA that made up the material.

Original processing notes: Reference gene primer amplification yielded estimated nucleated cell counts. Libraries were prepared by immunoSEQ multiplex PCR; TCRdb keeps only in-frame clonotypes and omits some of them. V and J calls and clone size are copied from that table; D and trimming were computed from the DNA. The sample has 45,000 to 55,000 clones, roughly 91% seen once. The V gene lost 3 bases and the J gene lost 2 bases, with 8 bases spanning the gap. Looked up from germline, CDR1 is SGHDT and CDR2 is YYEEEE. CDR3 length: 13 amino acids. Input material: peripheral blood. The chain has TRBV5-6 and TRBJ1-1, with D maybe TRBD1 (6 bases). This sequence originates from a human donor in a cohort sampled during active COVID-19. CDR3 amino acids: CASSWDTNTEAFF. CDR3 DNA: TGTGCCAGCAGCTGGGACACCAACACTGAAGCTTTCTTT.